Detailed here is one T cell receptor beta chain. The CDR3 covers 15 residues. V trimming: 6 bases; J trimming: 6 bases; junction bases outside the gene matches: 9. CDR1 is MRHNA and CDR2 is SNTAGT in the germline V gene. Original analysis: Quantification of nucleated cells was approximated via reference gene primer amplification. The repertoire was sequenced with immunoSEQ multiplex PCR; TCRdb's copy has only in-frame clones and lacks some. That table supplies the V and J calls and clone size; D and trimming were determined from the DNA. Of under 450,000 clones in the sample, 90% to 95% were seen once. The data were obtained in a study of blood T cell repertoires in COVID-19. Study-level background: T cells, B-cell-depleted T cells, or PBMCs supplied cDNA or gDNA.

Participants had their cohort set by participant-reported clinical history. Within 2 weeks before study entry, exposed participants met a COVID-19 case. The specimen was PBMCs or T cells enriched from blood (not recorded which). V and J are TRBV6-4 and TRBJ2-2, with 8 bases lining up with TRBD2. The sequence was collected from a woman aged 40 to 50 who had been exposed to COVID-19. The CDR3 is CASRGTRSSSGELFF. CDR3 DNA sequence: TGTGCCAGCAGGGGGACTAGATCATCATCCGGGGAGCTGTTTTTT.